This TCR beta chain was identified during a study of T cells in Graves' hyperthyroidism and ophthalmopathy (dated by TCRdb to between 2018 and 2021). Describing the broader study: Peripheral blood was collected at initial diagnosis, before any treatment. Prospective prediction of ophthalmopathy was tested in an independent validation cohort of 18 to 20 hyperthyroidism patients and 17 patients who later progressed to ophthalmopathy. TCR V-J signatures able to tell the groups apart were searched for in a discovery cohort of 90 to 100 patients, of whom over 40 had Graves' ophthalmopathy and around 57 had stable Graves' hyperthyroidism. In addition, the study compared T-cell repertoires in thyroid tissue and in blood from roughly 6 Graves' hyperthyroidism patients. After sampling, hyperthyroidism patients received methimazole starting at 30 mg daily, and ophthalmopathy patients received high-dose intravenous methylprednisolone. The 100 discovery patients were randomly split 7:3 into training and test sets. According to the paper, TCR Vbeta CDR3 sequencing was carried out on some 140 peripheral blood samples, which came from some 41 ophthalmopathy, around 74 hyperthyroidism and roughly 17 progressor patients. On the study overall, not on this receptor specifically: During validation, the model predicted progression to ophthalmopathy a median of about 6.3 months ahead of onset, with approximately 70% sensitivity and about 75% specificity. No statistical method was used to fix the sample size in advance, and group allocation was not hidden from the investigators. In cross-validation, a model built on a 13 V-J signature told ophthalmopathy apart from stable hyperthyroidism with under 90% sensitivity and approximately 81% specificity, and in testing the same model reached 80%/75%. Most expanded thyroid clonotypes (frequency above 0.001) were also found in blood, which suggests that blood repertoires may mirror thyroid immune responses.

The TCR beta CDR3 regions were amplified from the RNA transcripts. The TCR CDR3 was subjected to a first round of RT-PCR using the HTBI primer set and the Qiagen OneStep RT-PCR kit. The libraries were constructed in a second round of multiplex PCR and then size-selected and purified. The libraries were sequenced on an Illumina HiSeq2000 using paired-end 100 bp reads. Concerning the study's data processing: SOAPnuke was used to process the raw data, throwing out any read that contained adapters or uncalled bases, had a mean Phred below 15, or lacked an exact constant-primer or identifier match. High-quality paired reads were merged using COPE v1.2.5, and each unique nucleotide sequence was defined as a clonotype. MiTCR v1.1 was used to align the clonotypes against IMGT TRBV, TRBD and TRBJ reference segments. Only V-J combinations with frequency above 0.0001, covering approximately 99% of repertoires, were analysed. The TCS score was defined as the ratio of F50 (clonal expansion) to E x V (chaos), calculated using BLOSUM62-based TCRdist between CDR3 peptides within each V-J. Welch's t-statistics and random forest reduced around 550 V-J features to under 15, which were used in a naive Bayes classifier (R e1071). TCRdb applied fastp at Q25 and MiXCR to the public reads, then kept only in-frame beta chains. Rows with one shared CDR3 protein collapse into an entry with the most common genes and DNA. The V and J calls were determined by TCRdb, not by the authors. The sample includes about half a million distinct CDR3 sequences, with approximately 20% observed a single time. About half of the sample is taken by the ten largest.

As regards this clonotype: Its cognate antigen has yet to be identified. No base quality information exists; no much larger clone differs at one position.

Measured from the cysteine to the phenylalanine, the CDR3 is 13 residues long. Only the CDR3 portion is preserved as DNA: 39 bases, with reading frame beginning at the first base. From the germline V gene, CDR1 is ENHRY and CDR2 is SYGVKD. V is shortened by 3 bases, J by 15 bases, and the region joining them spans 18 bases. Ophthalmopathy patients had moderately to severely active disease, with a Clinical Activity Score of 3 or more, a NOSPECS grade of 4 or more, and a disease duration of less than 3 months. Patients with uncontrolled infections, other autoimmune diseases, pregnancy or lactation were excluded. Clinical symptoms, serum thyroxine and TRAb, thyroid ultrasound, and orbital computed tomography formed the basis for the diagnoses. PBMCs were isolated from around 10 ml of fresh peripheral blood by Ficoll-Paque density gradient centrifugation. Total RNA was extracted using Trizol reagent, and RNA quality was assessed on an Agilent 2100 Bioanalyzer.

The chain couples TRBV10-3 to TRBJ2-1; the D region may be TRBD1 or TRBD2, each matching 7 bases equally. What was sequenced was blood. The clonotype was recovered from a man aged 40-50 years with Graves' ophthalmopathy. The sequence in DNA is TGTGCCATCAGTGACCCGCAGGGGGGGCGTTGGTTCTTC. It translates to CAISDPQGGRWFF.